The present entry profiles one T cell receptor (beta chain) with its context. Recruitment covered about two dozen US areas and drew participants whose ages spanned roughly 18 to 100 years. Exposed enrollees encountered a COVID-19 case at some point within 2 weeks before study entry. The sample belongs to a study of blood T cell repertoires in COVID-19. Study in general: Sources were T cells, B-cell-depleted T cells, or PBMCs; the material itself was cDNA or gDNA.

The protocol was immunoSEQ multiplex PCR, while the TCRdb copy is restricted to in-frame clones and leaves out a portion. Here the sample spans some 300,000 clones, approximately 91% being singletons. The TCR was taken from a woman in her twenties or thirties who had been exposed to COVID-19. Source material: PBMCs or T cells enriched from blood (not recorded which).

The CDR3 coding sequence is TGCAGCGTTGAAGGGACTAGCGGGGCCGGGGAGCTGTTTTTT. Amino acids: CSVEGTSGAGELFF. The V and J genes are TRBV29-1 and TRBJ2-2, with TRBD2 matching over 12 bases. CDR1 and CDR2 from the germline V gene are SQVTM and ANQGSEA. The CDR3 contains 14 residues. V was pared by 1 base and J by 6 bases, with 0 bases of the junction left unmatched.